This TCR beta chain is from a study of cytomegalovirus exposure and HLA in healthy donors. Likely unrecorded immune exposures existed in these nominally healthy donors. About this clone itself: Its antigen remains unidentified.

The PCR was carried out with 60 Vbeta primers and 13 Jbeta primers. Libraries were prepared by immunoSEQ multiplex PCR; TCRdb keeps only in-frame clonotypes and omits some of them. The sample lists approximately 120,000 clones; 81% were seen once. Trimming removed 8 bases from V and 5 bases from J, with 16 bases in between. The CDR3 sequence is 14 residues long. CDR1 and CDR2 from the germline V gene are MNHEY and SVGAGI. Study-wide findings and caveats: Indistinguishable V segments such as TRBV6-2 and TRBV6-3 were excluded.

The chain uses TRBV6-5 and TRBJ2-1; D unresolved. The specimen sequenced was PBMCs. The source is a woman aged 25 to 45 in good health and CMV-seronegative. The CDR3 here is CASHSPDFNNEQFF. The DNA for the CDR3 is TGTGCCAGCCACTCCCCCGACTTCAACAATGAGCAGTTCTTC.